These 16 T cell receptor beta chains came from one sample sequenced in a study of blood T cell repertoires in COVID-19. Clones were read by immunoSEQ multiplex PCR, and TCRdb kept only the in-frame ones, dropping some. The table has 110,000 to 150,000 clones, roughly four fifths seen once. Sequenced input: peripheral blood. Every receptor here comes from a human donor in a cohort sampled during active COVID-19.

This chain connects TRBV5-1 to TRBJ1-4, with D possibly matching TRBD1 (6 bases). Germline V gene sequence: CDR1 SGHRS, CDR2 YFSETQ. V shed 2 bases and J shed 5 bases, with 13 bases lying between them. This CDR3 comprises 15 residues. The CDR3 loop is CASSFGQRLNEKLFF. The CDR3, as DNA: TGCGCCAGCAGCTTCGGACAGCGCCTCAATGAAAAACTGTTTTTT. Based on the CDR3 plus reference TRBV5-1 and TRBJ1-4, the full variable domain is KAGVTQTPRYLIKTRGQQVTLSCSPISGHRSVSWYQQTPGQGLQFLFEYFSETQRNKGNFPGRFSGRQFSNSRSEMNVSTLELGDSALYLCASSFGQRLNEKLFFGSGTQLSVL.

V and J are TRBV7-3 and TRBJ2-1; 10 bases match TRBD2. CDR1 SGHTA and CDR2 FQGTGA come from the germline V gene. V was clipped by 5 bases and J by 7 bases; unmatched bases: 8. This CDR3 is 15 amino acids long. The CDR3 DNA sequence: TGTGCCAGCAGCCCCCCGGGACTAGCGAGTAATGAGCAGTTCTTC. Its translation: CASSPPGLASNEQFF.

The V and J genes are TRBV9 and TRBJ2-7; D gene unclear. The V end lost 4 bases, the J end lost 4 bases, and 15 bases lay between the germline ends. The CDR3 has 14 amino acids. Germline V gene data show CDR1 as SGDLS and CDR2 as YYNGEE. The CDR3 region has the DNA TGTGCCAGCAGCCCCCACAACCGACTTTACGAGCAGTACTTC. Translated, it gives CASSPHNRLYEQYF.

The V call is TRBV28, the J call TRBJ1-2, with D tentatively TRBD1 (6 bases). V lost 5 bases to trimming and J lost 11 bases, with 21 bases between them. Germline V gene lookup returns CDR1 MDHEN and CDR2 SYDVKM. This CDR3 is 14 amino acids long. CDR3 region: CASSTFRGGVRYTF. CDR3 coding DNA: TGTGCCAGCAGTACCTTCAGGGGTGGTGTGAGGTACACCTTC.

This clone has a single count. The V call is TRBV6-5, the J call TRBJ1-6, with 8 bases identical to TRBD1. The J segment lost 10 bases and the V segment lost 6 bases, leaving 5 bases of the junction unmatched. This CDR3 has 13 amino acids. Germline V gene sequence: CDR1 MNHEY, CDR2 SVGAGI. CDR3 sequence reads: CASRPDRVSPLHF. DNA of the CDR3: TGTGCCAGCAGACCGGACAGGGTCTCACCCCTCCACTTT.

The CDR3 nucleotides are TGTGCCAGCAGCGCGGACAGTAACTATGGCTACACCTTC. Its protein product is CASSADSNYGYTF. The V and J genes are TRBV7-9 and TRBJ1-2, with a weak D call TRBD1 (6 bases). CDR3 size: 13 residues. Germline V gives CDR1 SEHNR, CDR2 FQNEAQ (reference sequence). Trimming stripped 5 bases from V and 1 base from J, with 8 bases between.

This chain links TRBV19 with TRBJ2-7; 8 positions agree with TRBD1. After removal of 6 bases from V and 0 bases from J, the junction contained 4 bases not matched to a gene. The CDR3 covers 14 residues. Germline CDR1 LNHDA, CDR2 SQIVND (reference sequence). The CDR3 here is CASRGQGSSYEQYF. The CDR3 DNA is TGTGCCAGTAGAGGACAGGGAAGCTCCTACGAGCAGTACTTC.

J is TRBJ1-2 and V is TRBV2, with 9 bases matching TRBD1. The CDR3 runs to 14 residues. The germline gives CDR1 SNHLY, CDR2 FYNNEI. The V gene end was trimmed by 2 bases and the J gene end by 7 bases; junction bases not matched to a gene: 5. The chain's CDR3 is CASSERQGVPGYTF. Written as DNA, the CDR3 is TGTGCCAGCAGTGAAAGACAGGGGGTGCCTGGCTACACCTTC.

This chain connects TRBV10-3 to TRBJ2-5, with TRBD2 identical over 8 bases. This CDR3 has 15 amino acids. J gave up 2 bases and V 0 bases, and 2 bases lay outside the gene matches. Germline V gives CDR1 ENHRY, CDR2 SYGVKD. Here the CDR3 reads CAISESGTSQETQYF. The CDR3 DNA reads as TGTGCCATCAGTGAGTCGGGGACTAGTCAAGAGACCCAGTACTTC.

The chain links TRBV6-6 to TRBJ1-1, with D tentatively TRBD1 (5 bases). The CDR3 consists of 13 residues. Germline CDR1 MNHNY, CDR2 SVGAGI (reference sequence). Trimming left V 2 bases short and J 6 bases short, with 10 bases between. The CDR3 DNA reads TGTGCCAGCAGTTACGGGCAGGGCGCTGAAGCTTTCTTT. Translating gives CASSYGQGAEAFF.

The chain recombines TRBV3-1 (or the pseudogene TRBV3-2) with TRBJ1-3; no definite D call. CDR3 size: 16 residues. In germline, CDR1 is LGHDT, CDR2 YNNKEL (reference sequence). V lost 3 bases and J lost 0, with 12 bases in between. CDR3 DNA: TGTGCCAGCAGCCATCAACCACTCGGCTCTGGAAACACCATATATTTT. It is translated as CASSHQPLGSGNTIYF.

The chain carries TRBV19 and TRBJ2-1; 7 bases are shared with TRBD2. Germline CDR1 reads LNHDA; CDR2 reads SQIVND (reference sequence). The CDR3 length is 14 residues. Losses at the gene ends were 6 bases for V and 9 bases for J; bases not matched to a gene: 11. The chain's CDR3 is CASRPGGVEGEQFF. The CDR3 nucleotides read TGTGCCAGTAGGCCGGGGGGAGTCGAGGGTGAGCAGTTCTTC.

The chain carries TRBV7-8 and TRBJ2-3; 12 nucleotides align to TRBD2. The length of the CDR3 is 16 residues. Germline V CDR1 and CDR2: SGHVS, FQNEAQ. J lost 2 bases, V lost 3 bases, and 3 bases had no gene match. CDR3 residues: CASSFRTSGATDTQYF. The CDR3 region has the DNA TGTGCCAGCAGCTTCCGGACTAGCGGGGCCACAGATACGCAGTATTTT.

The chain uses TRBV6-5 and TRBJ1-6, with D perhaps TRBD1 (6 bases). V was shortened by 4 bases and J by 7 bases, with 17 bases between the two germline ends. Looked up from germline, CDR1 is MNHEY and CDR2 is SVGAGI. The CDR3 is made up of 16 amino acids. The CDR3 DNA follows: TGTGCCAGCAGTTCCCTACATAGGACAGCAAATTCACCCCTCCACTTT. It is translated as CASSSLHRTANSPLHF.

The chain combines TRBV9 with TRBJ2-1; a weak D match, TRBD2 (6 bases). The CDR3 spans 14 residues. CDR1 and CDR2 (germline): SGDLS, YYNGEE. V lost 2 bases and J 6 bases, leaving 12 bases between the germline ends. The CDR3 sequence is CASSVGSGLNEQFF. The DNA for the CDR3 is TGTGCCAGCAGCGTGGGTAGCGGCCTCAATGAGCAGTTCTTC.

The chain couples TRBV4-3 to TRBJ2-7; D remains ambiguous. CDR1 is LGHNA and CDR2 is YSLEER in the germline V gene. This CDR3 spans 13 amino acids. V gave up 0 bases and J gave up 3 bases, with 6 bases separating them. CDR3 region: CASSQDLYYEQYF. The CDR3 nucleotides are TGCGCCAGCAGCCAAGATCTGTACTACGAGCAGTACTTC.